The present T cell receptor beta chain was sequenced within a study of blood T cell repertoires in COVID-19. CDR3 length: 17 residues. Germline trimming cut 1 base from V and 6 bases from J; bases unmatched to any gene: 4. Per germline, CDR1 SGHRS and CDR2 YFSETQ. Profiling relied on immunoSEQ multiplex PCR, and the TCRdb table lists in-frame clones only, not all of them. The sample lists around 200,000 clones; about 88% were seen once. The sequence came from a man between 40 and 49 years old with active or convalescent COVID-19. The chain carries TRBV5-1 and TRBJ2-2, with 15 nucleotides matching TRBD2. The sample comprised peripheral blood. The CDR3 spells CASSLRGTSGGPGELFF. The CDR3 coding sequence is TGCGCCAGCAGCTTGCGCGGGACTAGCGGGGGGCCCGGGGAGCTGTTTTTT.